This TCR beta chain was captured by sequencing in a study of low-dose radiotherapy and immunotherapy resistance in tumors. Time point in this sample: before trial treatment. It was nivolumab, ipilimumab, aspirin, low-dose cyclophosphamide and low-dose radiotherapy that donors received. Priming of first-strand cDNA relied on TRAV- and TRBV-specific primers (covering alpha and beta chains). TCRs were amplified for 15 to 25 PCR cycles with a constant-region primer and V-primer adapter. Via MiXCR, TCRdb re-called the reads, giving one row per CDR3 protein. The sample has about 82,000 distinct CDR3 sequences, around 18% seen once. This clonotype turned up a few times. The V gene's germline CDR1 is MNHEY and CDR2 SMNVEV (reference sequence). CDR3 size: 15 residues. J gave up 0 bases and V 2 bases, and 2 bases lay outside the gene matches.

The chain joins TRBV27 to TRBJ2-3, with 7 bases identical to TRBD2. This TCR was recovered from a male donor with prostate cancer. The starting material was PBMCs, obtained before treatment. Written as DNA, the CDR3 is TGTGCCAGCAGTTTAAGGACTAGTAGCACAGATACGCAGTATTTT. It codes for CASSLRTSSTDTQYF.